This T cell receptor beta chain was sequenced in a study of response to subunit inactivated influenza vaccine. Findings of the study overall: T cells newly recruited by each seasonal influenza vaccination are few, the authors suggested.

CDR1 is MNHEY and CDR2 is SVGAGI in the germline V gene. V was clipped by 4 bases and J by 2 bases, with 11 bases between them. This CDR3 has 15 amino acids. This clonotype was observed a few times. What it binds is not known. MiXCR was run by TCRdb on the RT-PCR reads, yielding one entry per CDR3 protein. The sample lists more than 500,000 distinct CDR3 sequences, around 11% occurring once. This sample was also put to use in a study of T cells expressing NK-cell markers. In that study: 5'RACE template switching with UMIs produced the TCR beta cDNA. The authors derived TCR beta repertoires from sorted CD3+CD56+NKG2C+, CD3+CD56+NKG2C- and CD3+CD56-NKG2C+ T cells. Seven sequenced donors out of eight were HCMV-seropositive, one seronegative. As a fraction of CD8+ T cells, dominant NKG2C+ clonotypes reached about 1.0-8% in six or seven donors.

The source of this sequence is a middle-aged man who received an inactivated influenza vaccine. J is TRBJ2-2 and V is TRBV6-5; D possibly uses TRBD1 or TRBD2 (5 bases each). The sequences come from PBMCs from blood, collected on the day of vaccination. The CDR3 is CASSWDETNTGELFF. CDR3 in DNA: TGTGCCAGCAGTTGGGACGAAACCAACACCGGGGAGCTGTTTTTT.